This T cell receptor beta chain came from a study of T cell changes during pregnancy in multiple sclerosis. This table comes from immunoSEQ multiplex PCR, and its TCRdb copy is limited to in-frame clones, with some not included. The repertoire includes some 120,000 clones, approximately 94% of them detected once, and approximately 5.8% sits in the top ten. The TCR originated in a female donor with multiple sclerosis, enrolled in a pregnancy study. Sequencing was performed on peripheral blood, taken before pregnancy.

DNA for the CDR3: TGCGCCAGCAGCTTGAGTGGGGCTCGCTACAATGAGCAGTTCTTC. Amino acids: CASSLSGARYNEQFF. The chain joins TRBV5-1 to TRBJ2-1; tentative D call: TRBD1 (5 bases). CDR3 size: 15 residues. Trimming pared 1 base from V and 3 bases from J, leaving 11 bases between. CDR1 SGHRS and CDR2 YFSETQ come from the germline V gene.